A single sample gave rise to the 5 T cell receptor beta chains below, sequenced in a study of cytomegalovirus exposure and HLA in healthy donors. Researchers ran the PCR with 60 Vbeta and 13 Jbeta primers. The repertoire was sequenced with immunoSEQ multiplex PCR; TCRdb's copy has only in-frame clones and lacks some. The table shows some 110,000 clones, with roughly 74% occurring only once. Sequencing was done on a sample of PBMCs. All receptors derive from a woman in her forties or fifties in good health and CMV-seropositive.

V is TRBV5-1 and J is TRBJ2-2; D is uncertain. The CDR3 contains 12 residues. V lost 2 bases to trimming and J lost 8 bases, with 7 bases between them. From germline, CDR1 is SGHRS and CDR2 YFSETQ. CDR3 residues: CASSFGSGELFF. The CDR3 region has the DNA TGCGCCAGCAGCTTCGGGTCGGGGGAGCTGTTTTTT.

DNA for the CDR3: TGTGCCAGCAGGACTAGACTAGCGGGGGTGAACAATGAGCAGTTCTTC. This codes for CASRTRLAGVNNEQFF. The gene calls are TRBV5-8 and TRBJ2-1; 12 bases are a match to TRBD2. This CDR3 region has 16 residues. The germline CDR1 and CDR2 sequences are SGHTS and YDEGEE. The ends lost 5 bases at V and 5 bases at J; junction bases unmatched: 8.

The chain couples TRBV6-5 to TRBJ2-7; D remains unclear. The CDR3 extends over 14 amino acids. Trimming took 0 bases from V and 3 from J, leaving 9 bases between them. CDR1 is MNHEY, CDR2 SVGAGI, per germline. The CDR3 nucleotides are TGTGCCAGCAGTTACTCGGCCGGAGTCTACGAGCAGTACTTC. This sequence encodes CASSYSAGVYEQYF.

This clone came up a few times. This chain connects TRBV7-2 to TRBJ2-3; D gene unclear. The CDR3 runs to 12 residues. V shed 3 bases and J shed 2 bases, with 3 bases lying between them. The germline gives CDR1 SGHTA, CDR2 FQGNSA. The CDR3 DNA reads TGTGCCAGCAGCTTTTACACAGATACGCAGTATTTT. Its translation is CASSFYTDTQYF.

The chain is built from TRBV7-2 and TRBJ2-5; perhaps TRBD2 as D (6 bases). Trimming pared 4 bases from V and 2 bases from J, leaving 17 bases between. The CDR3 runs 16 residues. Germline V lookup: CDR1 SGHTA, CDR2 FQGNSA. This CDR3 reads CASSSNSGPLQETQYF. The CDR3 DNA sequence: TGTGCCAGCAGCTCAAACAGCGGGCCACTGCAAGAGACCCAGTACTTC.